This TCR beta chain originates from a study of blood T cell repertoires in COVID-19 (dated by TCRdb to the early 2020s). With respect to the entire study: Samples covering the acute and convalescent phases of COVID-19 were provided by collaborators in the United States, Italy and Spain. The prospective study material was composed of cDNA or gDNA derived from T cells, B-cell-depleted T cells, or PBMCs. The dataset comprised deeply sampled blood TCRbeta repertoires from subjects exposed to, actively infected with, or recovered from COVID-19. The repertoires were made available in a free public database intended to serve as a resource for research on the immune response to SARS-CoV-2. Samples came from the ongoing ImmuneRACE study (first 160 participants) plus 1,254 subjects from 6 global collaborators. A de-identified subject ID, COVID-19 status, age in years and sex were almost always included in the sample metadata. Where HLA class I and class II types were available, the types were taken from metadata supplied by the sample provider, not from assay-based typing. Paper-wide results and their limitations: The amount of clinical and demographic metadata varied by source and participant and was provided uncurated.

Cut back by 1 base and 9 bases, the V and J ends lie 10 bases apart. The CDR3 numbers 12 residues from cysteine through phenylalanine. Only the CDR3 portion is preserved as DNA: 36 bases, with reading frame beginning at the first base. Enrolling through a virtual design, the prospective study's participants ranged in age from roughly 18 to 95 years and lived across roughly 23 United States geographic areas. In the prospective study, participants were assigned to cohorts based on the clinical history participants reported in a screening survey and a study questionnaire. For ImmuneRACE Cohort 3, a participant was defined as recovered based on two consecutive negative NP/OP PCR tests, clearance by a healthcare professional, or resolution of symptoms. In the prospective study, whole blood, serum and a nasopharyngeal or oropharyngeal swab were collected from each participant by mobile phlebotomists. Additional blood draws and questionnaires over an approximately 2-month period could optionally be provided by prospective study participants. Prospective study blood samples were shipped either frozen or at room temperature before DNA extraction.

TCRbeta CDR3 regions were amplified from genomic DNA by means of the immunoSEQ Assay, a bias-controlled multiplex PCR. The source study handled its data this way. The number of nucleated cells in each sample was estimated by amplification of reference gene primers within the assay. To quantify the absolute abundance of each unique TCRbeta CDR3 rearrangement, sequence reads were collapsed and filtered. Productive Simpson clonality was computed per sample as the square root of Simpson's diversity index over productive rearrangements. This immuneACCESS table, as held by TCRdb, lists in-frame sequences with V and J called but not all clones. Of the missing ones, under half trace to an unresolved V gene in checked studies; the others have no known cause. The V and J calls and the clone size are those of that table, but D and trimming were determined from the DNA. The sample table shows 250,000 or so clones, and more than 70% are seen once. Together, the top ten hold around 1.9% of the sample.

With regard to this clone: Which antigen it targets is not known. No base qualities exist here, and no much larger clone lies one base off it.

The rearrangement joined TRBV12-3 or TRBV12-4 to TRBJ2-7; too little of a D gene remains to name it. The sequence was obtained from a woman in her fifties or sixties who had recovered from COVID-19. The sequenced sample was PBMCs or T cells enriched from blood (not recorded which). The CDR3 sequence is CASSLEPSGQYF. In nucleotide form, the sequence is TGTGCCAGCAGTTTAGAGCCGTCAGGGCAGTACTTC.